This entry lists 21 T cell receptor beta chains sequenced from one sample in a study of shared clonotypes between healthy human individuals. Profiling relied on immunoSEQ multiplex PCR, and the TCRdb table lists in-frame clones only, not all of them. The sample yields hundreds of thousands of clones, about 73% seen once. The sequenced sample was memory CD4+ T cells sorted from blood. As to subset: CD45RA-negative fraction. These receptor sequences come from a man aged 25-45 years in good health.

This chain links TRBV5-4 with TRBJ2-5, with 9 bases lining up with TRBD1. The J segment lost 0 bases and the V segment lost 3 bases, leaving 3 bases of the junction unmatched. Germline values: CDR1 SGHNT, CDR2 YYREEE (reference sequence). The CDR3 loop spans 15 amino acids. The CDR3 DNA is TGTGCCAGCAGCTGGGACAGGGAGTACCAAGAGACCCAGTACTTC. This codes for CASSWDREYQETQYF.

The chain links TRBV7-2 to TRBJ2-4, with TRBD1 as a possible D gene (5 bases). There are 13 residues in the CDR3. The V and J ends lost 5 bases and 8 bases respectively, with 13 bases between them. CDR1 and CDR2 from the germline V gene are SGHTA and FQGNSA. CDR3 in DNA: TGTGCCAGCAGCATAAACAGGAAGGACATTCAGTACTTC. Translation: CASSINRKDIQYF.

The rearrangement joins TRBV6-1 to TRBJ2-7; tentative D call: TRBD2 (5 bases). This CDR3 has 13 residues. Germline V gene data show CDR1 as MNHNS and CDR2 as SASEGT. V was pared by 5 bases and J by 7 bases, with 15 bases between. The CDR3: CASSQTSPREQYF. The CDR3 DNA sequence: TGTGCCAGCAGTCAAACTAGTCCGAGGGAGCAGTACTTC.

The CDR3: CASSPPGRGSYEQYF. The CDR3 DNA is TGTGCCAGCAGTCCCCCGGGGAGGGGATCCTACGAGCAGTACTTC. The gene calls are TRBV5-5 and TRBJ2-7; 7 bases are shared with TRBD2. The CDR3 has 15 residues. The V segment lost 5 bases and the J segment 1 base; nucleotides outside the gene matches: 9. The germline gives CDR1 SGHKS, CDR2 YYEKEE (reference sequence).

This CDR3 is CASSYGAGRDTQYF. CDR3 coding DNA: TGTGCCAGCAGTTACGGAGCGGGAAGAGATACGCAGTATTTT. The chain links TRBV6-6 to TRBJ2-3; 7 bases line up with TRBD2. Germline V gene data show CDR1 as MNHNY and CDR2 as SVGAGI (reference sequence). This CDR3 has 14 amino acids. V was clipped by 2 bases and J by 5 bases; unmatched bases: 4.

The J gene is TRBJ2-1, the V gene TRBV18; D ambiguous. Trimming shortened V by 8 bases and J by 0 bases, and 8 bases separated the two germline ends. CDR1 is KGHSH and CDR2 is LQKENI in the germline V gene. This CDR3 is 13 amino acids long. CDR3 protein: CASTFSSYNEQFF. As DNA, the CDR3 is TGTGCCAGCACTTTCAGCTCCTACAATGAGCAGTTCTTC.

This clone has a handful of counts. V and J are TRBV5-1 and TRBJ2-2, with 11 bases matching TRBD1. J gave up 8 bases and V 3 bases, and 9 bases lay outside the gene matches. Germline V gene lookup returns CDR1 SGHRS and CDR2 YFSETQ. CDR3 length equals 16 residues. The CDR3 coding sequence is TGCGCCAGCAGCTCCCGGGACAGGGGGTTTGTTGGGGAGCTGTTTTTT. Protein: CASSSRDRGFVGELFF.

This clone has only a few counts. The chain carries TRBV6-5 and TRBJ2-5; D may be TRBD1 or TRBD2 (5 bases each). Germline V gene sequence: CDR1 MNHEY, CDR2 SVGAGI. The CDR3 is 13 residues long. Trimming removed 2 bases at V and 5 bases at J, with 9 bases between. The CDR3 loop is CASSYRGRETQYF. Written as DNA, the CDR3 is TGTGCCAGCAGTTACAGGGGACGGGAGACCCAGTACTTC.

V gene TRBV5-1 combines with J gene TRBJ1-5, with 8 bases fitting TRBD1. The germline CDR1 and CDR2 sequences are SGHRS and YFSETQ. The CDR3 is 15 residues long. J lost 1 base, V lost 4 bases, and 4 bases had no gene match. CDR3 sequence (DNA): TGCGCCAGCAGCCTGACAGGGGCGAGCAATCAGCCCCAGCATTTT. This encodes CASSLTGASNQPQHF.

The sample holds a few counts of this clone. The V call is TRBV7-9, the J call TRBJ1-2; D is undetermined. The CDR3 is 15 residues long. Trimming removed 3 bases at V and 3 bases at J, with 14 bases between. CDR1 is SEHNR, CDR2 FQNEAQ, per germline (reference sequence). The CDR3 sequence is CASSFVIDGHYGYTF. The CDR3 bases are TGTGCCAGCAGCTTCGTAATCGACGGCCACTATGGCTACACCTTC.

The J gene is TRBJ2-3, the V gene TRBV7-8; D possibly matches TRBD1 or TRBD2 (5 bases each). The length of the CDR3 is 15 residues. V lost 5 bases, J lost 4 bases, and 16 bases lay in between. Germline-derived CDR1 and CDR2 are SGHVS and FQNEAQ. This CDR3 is CASSRDLDSPDTQYF. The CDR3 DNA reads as TGTGCCAGCAGCCGGGACCTCGACAGTCCAGATACGCAGTATTTT.

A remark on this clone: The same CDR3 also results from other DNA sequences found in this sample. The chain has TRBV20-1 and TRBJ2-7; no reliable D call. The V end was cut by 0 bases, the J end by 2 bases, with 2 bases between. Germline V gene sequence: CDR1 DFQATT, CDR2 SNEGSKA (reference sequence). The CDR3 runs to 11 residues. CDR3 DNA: TGCAGTGCTAGAGACGCCTACGAGCAGTACTTC. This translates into CSARDAYEQYF.

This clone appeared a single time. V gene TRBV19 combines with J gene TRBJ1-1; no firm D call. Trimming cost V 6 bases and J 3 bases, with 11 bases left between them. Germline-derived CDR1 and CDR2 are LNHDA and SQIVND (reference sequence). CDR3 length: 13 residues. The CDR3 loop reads CASSPNPDTEAFF. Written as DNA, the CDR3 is TGTGCCAGTAGCCCCAACCCCGACACTGAAGCTTTCTTT.

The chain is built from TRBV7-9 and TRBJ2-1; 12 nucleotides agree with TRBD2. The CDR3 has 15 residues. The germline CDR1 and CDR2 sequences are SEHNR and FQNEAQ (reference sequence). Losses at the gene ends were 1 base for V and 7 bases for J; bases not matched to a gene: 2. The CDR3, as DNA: TGTGCCAGCAGCTTAGTACTAGCGGGAGGAAATGAGCAGTTCTTC. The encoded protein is CASSLVLAGGNEQFF.

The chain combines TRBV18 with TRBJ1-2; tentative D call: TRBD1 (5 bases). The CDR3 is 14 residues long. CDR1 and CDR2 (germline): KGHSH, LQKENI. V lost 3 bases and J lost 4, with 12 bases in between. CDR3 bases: TGTGCCAGCTCACCTAGTGGGACCGGCTATGGCTACACCTTC. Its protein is CASSPSGTGYGYTF.

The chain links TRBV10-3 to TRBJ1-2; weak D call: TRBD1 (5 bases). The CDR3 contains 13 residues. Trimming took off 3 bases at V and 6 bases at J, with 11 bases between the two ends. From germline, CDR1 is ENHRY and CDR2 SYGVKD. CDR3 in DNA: TGTGCCATCAGTGAAGGGGTAGGTGATGGCTACACCTTC. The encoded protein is CAISEGVGDGYTF.

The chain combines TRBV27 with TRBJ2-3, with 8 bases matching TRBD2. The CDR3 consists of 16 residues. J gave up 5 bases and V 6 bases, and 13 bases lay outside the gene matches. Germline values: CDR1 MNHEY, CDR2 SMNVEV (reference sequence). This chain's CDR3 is CASRGNLGRGGDTQYF. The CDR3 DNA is TGTGCCAGCAGAGGGAACCTCGGGAGGGGAGGAGATACGCAGTATTTT.

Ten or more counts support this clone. The CDR3 DNA follows: TGTGCCAGCAGCTCAGACAGGAACACTGAAGCTTTCTTT. Amino acid sequence: CASSSDRNTEAFF. V and J are TRBV7-2 and TRBJ1-1; D might be TRBD1 (5 bases). The V and J ends lost 4 bases and 1 base respectively, with 7 bases between them. Germline CDR1 reads SGHTA; CDR2 reads FQGNSA. The CDR3 loop spans 13 amino acids.

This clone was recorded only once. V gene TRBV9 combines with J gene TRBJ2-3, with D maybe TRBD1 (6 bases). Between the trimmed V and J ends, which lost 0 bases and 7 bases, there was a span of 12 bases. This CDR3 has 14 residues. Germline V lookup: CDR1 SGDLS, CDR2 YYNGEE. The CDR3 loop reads CASSVVQGSNTQYF. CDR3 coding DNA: TGTGCCAGCAGCGTAGTCCAGGGGAGCAATACGCAGTATTTT.

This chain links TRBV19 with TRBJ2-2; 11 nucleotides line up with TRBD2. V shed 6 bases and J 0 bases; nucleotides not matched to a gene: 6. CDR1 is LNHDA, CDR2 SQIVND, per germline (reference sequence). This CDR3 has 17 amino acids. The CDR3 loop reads CASRKGTSGSNTGELFF. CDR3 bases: TGTGCCAGTAGAAAGGGGACTAGCGGATCGAACACCGGGGAGCTGTTTTTT.

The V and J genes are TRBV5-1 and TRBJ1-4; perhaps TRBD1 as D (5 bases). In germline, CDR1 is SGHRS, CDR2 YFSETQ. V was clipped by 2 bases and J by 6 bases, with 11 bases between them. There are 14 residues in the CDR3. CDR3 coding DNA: TGCGCCAGCAGCTTTTCTGGGGGAGATGAAAAACTGTTTTTT. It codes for CASSFSGGDEKLFF.